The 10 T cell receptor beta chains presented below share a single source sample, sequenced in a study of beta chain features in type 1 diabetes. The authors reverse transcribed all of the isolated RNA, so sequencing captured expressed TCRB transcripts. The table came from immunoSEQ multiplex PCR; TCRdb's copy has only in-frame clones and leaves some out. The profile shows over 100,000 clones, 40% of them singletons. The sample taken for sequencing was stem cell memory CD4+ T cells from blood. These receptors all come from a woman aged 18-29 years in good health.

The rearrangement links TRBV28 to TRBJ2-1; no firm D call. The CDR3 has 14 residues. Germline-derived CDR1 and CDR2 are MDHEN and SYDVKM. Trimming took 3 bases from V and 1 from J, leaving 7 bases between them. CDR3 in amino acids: CASSFSQSYNEQFF. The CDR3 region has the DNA TGTGCCAGCAGTTTTTCCCAGTCCTACAATGAGCAGTTCTTC.

CDR3 sequence: CASSLQPSRETQYF. In DNA, the CDR3 is TGTGCCAGCAGCTTACAGCCTAGTCGGGAGACCCAGTACTTC. The chain couples TRBV7-6 to TRBJ2-5; D unclear. Per the germline V gene, CDR1 is SGHVS and CDR2 is FNYEAQ. The CDR3 totals 14 residues. V dropped 2 bases and J dropped 5 bases, with 12 bases sitting between them.

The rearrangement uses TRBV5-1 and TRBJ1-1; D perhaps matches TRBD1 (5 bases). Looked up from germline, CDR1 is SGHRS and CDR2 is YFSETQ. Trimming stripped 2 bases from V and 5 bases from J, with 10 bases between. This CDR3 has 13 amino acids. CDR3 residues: CASSFDGGTEAFF. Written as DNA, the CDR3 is TGCGCCAGCAGCTTCGATGGGGGGACTGAAGCTTTCTTT.

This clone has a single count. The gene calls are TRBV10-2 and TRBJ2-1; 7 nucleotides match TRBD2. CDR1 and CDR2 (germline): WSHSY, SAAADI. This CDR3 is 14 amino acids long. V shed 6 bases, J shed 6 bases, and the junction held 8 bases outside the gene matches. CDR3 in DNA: TGCGCCAGCAGAAGGACTAGATCGGGCAATGAGCAGTTCTTC. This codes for CASRRTRSGNEQFF.

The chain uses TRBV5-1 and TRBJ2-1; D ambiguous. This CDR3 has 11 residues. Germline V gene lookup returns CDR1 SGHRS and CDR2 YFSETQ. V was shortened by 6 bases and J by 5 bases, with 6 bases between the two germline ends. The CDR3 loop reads CASTSDNEQFF. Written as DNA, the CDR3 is TGCGCCAGCACCTCTGACAATGAGCAGTTCTTC. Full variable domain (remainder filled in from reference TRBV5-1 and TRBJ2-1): KAGVTQTPRYLIKTRGQQVTLSCSPISGHRSVSWYQQTPGQGLQFLFEYFSETQRNKGNFPGRFSGRQFSNSRSEMNVSTLELGDSALYLCASTSDNEQFFGPGTRLTVL.

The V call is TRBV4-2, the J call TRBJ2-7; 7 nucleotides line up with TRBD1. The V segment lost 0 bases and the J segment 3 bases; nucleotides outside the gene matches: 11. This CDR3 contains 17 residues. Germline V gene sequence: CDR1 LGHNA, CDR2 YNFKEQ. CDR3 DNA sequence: TGTGCCAGCAGCCAAGATGGGGGAATGACAGGGAGCTACGAGCAGTACTTC. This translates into CASSQDGGMTGSYEQYF.

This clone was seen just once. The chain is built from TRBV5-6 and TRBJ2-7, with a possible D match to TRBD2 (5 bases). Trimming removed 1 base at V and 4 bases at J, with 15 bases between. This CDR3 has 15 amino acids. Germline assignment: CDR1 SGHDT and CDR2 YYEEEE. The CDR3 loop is CASSLLRVVRYEQYF. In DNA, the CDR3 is TGTGCCAGCAGCTTGCTGAGGGTAGTTAGATACGAGCAGTACTTC.

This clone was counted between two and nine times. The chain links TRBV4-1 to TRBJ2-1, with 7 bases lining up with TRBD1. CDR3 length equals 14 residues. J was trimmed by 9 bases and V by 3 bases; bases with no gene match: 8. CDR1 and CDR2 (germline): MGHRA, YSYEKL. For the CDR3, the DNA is TGCGCCAGCAGCCACCGAAGGGGGCCGGGTGAGCAGTTCTTC. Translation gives CASSHRRGPGEQFF.

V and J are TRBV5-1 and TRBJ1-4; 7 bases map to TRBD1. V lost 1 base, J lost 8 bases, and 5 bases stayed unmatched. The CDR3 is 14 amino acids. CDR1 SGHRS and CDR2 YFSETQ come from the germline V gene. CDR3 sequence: CASSLRGGGEKLFF. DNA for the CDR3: TGCGCCAGCAGCTTGAGAGGGGGCGGAGAAAAACTGTTTTTT.

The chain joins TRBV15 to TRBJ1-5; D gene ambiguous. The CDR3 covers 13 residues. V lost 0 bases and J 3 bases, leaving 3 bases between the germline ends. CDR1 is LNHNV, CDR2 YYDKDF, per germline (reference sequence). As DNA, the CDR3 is TGTGCCACCAGCAGAGATTACAATCAGCCCCAGCATTTT. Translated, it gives CATSRDYNQPQHF.